The clone carrying this T cell receptor beta chain was found once. The sample belongs to a study of blood T cell repertoires in COVID-19. Study summary: The study drew acute and convalescent COVID-19 samples from the United States, Italy and Spain.

The V end was cut by 0 bases, the J end by 5 bases, with 12 bases between. Germline CDR1 and CDR2: MDHEN and SYDVKM. The CDR3 runs 15 residues. Study processing details: How many nucleated cells were present was estimated from reference gene primer amplification. Profiling relied on immunoSEQ multiplex PCR, and the TCRdb table lists in-frame clones only, not all of them. The V and J calls and clone size are taken from that table; D and trimming were inferred from the DNA. The data hold about 36,000 clones, with 78% observed a single time. This receptor was taken from a man in his 60s with acute or convalescent COVID-19. The chain links TRBV28 to TRBJ2-3; no reliable D call. Sequencing was carried out using peripheral blood. DNA of the CDR3: TGTGCCAGCAGTTTATGGGTGGGCTCAGGAGATACGCAGTATTTT. This encodes CASSLWVGSGDTQYF.